This T cell receptor (beta chain) was identified in a study of Graves' ophthalmopathy and Graves' hyperthyroidism. Recruitment covered hyperthyroidism patients aged 18 to 65 whose new diagnosis was of under 2 months' duration. Excluded: other autoimmune disease, uncontrolled infection, pregnancy or lactation. This clonotype has a handful of counts. The antigen remains unidentified. Amplified material comprised TCR beta CDR3 regions derived from RNA transcripts. HTBI primers served in a first-round RT-PCR, which a second-round multiplex PCR followed. TCRdb re-derived calls from the multiplex PCR reads in MiXCR, one entry per CDR3 protein. The profile shows about 1.2 million distinct CDR3 sequences, roughly two fifths of them singletons. General study findings and limits: The blood repertoire also included most expanded thyroid clonotypes above 0.001 frequency.

Trimming removed 5 bases from V and 8 bases from J; junction bases left unmatched: 12. The germline V gene has CDR1 SEHNR and CDR2 FQNEAQ (reference sequence). The CDR3 has 15 residues. The TCR comes from an adult man with Graves' hyperthyroidism. This sequence joins TRBV7-9 and TRBJ2-7; 10 nucleotides align to TRBD1. Sequencing input: peripheral blood or thyroid tissue (not recorded which). CDR3 DNA: TGTGCCAGCAGCCCCACCGGGACAGGGGTTATGAAGCAGTACTTC. It codes for CASSPTGTGVMKQYF.